These T cell receptor beta chains were read from a single sample in a study of a mutant IDH1 vaccine in newly diagnosed glioma. No antigen has been assigned to these receptors. Only in-frame clones appear in the TCRdb table, and some are missing; sequencing was by immunoSEQ multiplex PCR. This table holds roughly 56,000 clones, around 80% found once. Sequenced material: PBMCs, taken from a glioma patient whose treatment included an IDH1 peptide vaccine. The receptor source for this set is a middle-aged woman with glioma. Some clones in this sample may be carry-over from other donors' samples. Each CDR3 is given with its conserved first and last residue. The D gene is left open where the match is weak. Rows may omit the clone size; those that give it use once, few, many or a size class.

>TRBV29-1|.|TRBD1|TRBJ2-5
TGCAGCGGCCGGACCGGGACAGGAGAGACCCAGTACTTC
CSGRTGTGETQYF
>TRBV6-5|.|TRBD1|TRBJ1-1
TGTGCCAGCAGCTACGGGACAGCTAACACTGAAGCTTTCTTT
CASSYGTANTEAFF
>TRBV7-8|.|.|TRBJ2-1
TGTGCCAGCAGCTTAGGCAGGGCTAATGAGCAGTTCTTC
CASSLGRANEQFF
>TRBV29-1|.|.|TRBJ2-1
TGCAGCGTTGAAGAGGCTCGAAGCTCCTACAATGAGCAGTTCTTC
CSVEEARSSYNEQFF
>TRBV27|.|.|TRBJ1-3
TGTGCCAGCAGCCCCGGGCGGGGCGGAAACACCATATATTTT
CASSPGRGGNTIYF
>TRBV19|many|TRBD1|TRBJ1-5
TGTGCCAGTATGATCGATAGGGGGCGAGGTAGCAATCAGCCCCAGCATTTT
CASMIDRGRGSNQPQHF
>TRBV11-2|.|.|TRBJ1-2
TGTGCCAGCAGCTTAGATCCCTCGCGGAAGAATGGCTACACCTTC
CASSLDPSRKNGYTF
>TRBV6-6|.|.|TRBJ1-2
TGTGCCAGCAGTTACTCGAACGGACCCGAAGAGGGCTACACCTTC
CASSYSNGPEEGYTF
>TRBV7-9|.|.|TRBJ2-1
TGTGCCAGCAGCGCCGCCGTGCTGAGCTCCTACAATGAGCAGTTCTTC
CASSAAVLSSYNEQFF
>TRBV6-5|.|.|TRBJ2-2
TGTGCCAGCAGCCCGGGACGGCCTAAAGCCGGGGAGCTGTTTTTT
CASSPGRPKAGELFF
>TRBV2|.|.|TRBJ1-6
TGTGCCAGCAGAGAAAAACGAGGCGGGTTCGGAACACCCCTCCACTTT
CASREKRGGFGTPLHF
>TRBV19|.|TRBD1|TRBJ2-3
TGTGCCAGTAGTAAGCCGGGACAGGGATTAGATACGCAGTATTTT
CASSKPGQGLDTQYF
>TRBV5-1|.|.|TRBJ2-5
TGCGCCAGCACGGAGCCCGGAGAGACCCAGTACTTC
CASTEPGETQYF
>TRBV18|.|.|TRBJ2-1
TGTGCCAGCTCACCATCACAGGGCGATGAGCAGTTCTTC
CASSPSQGDEQFF
>TRBV10-2|.|TRBD1|TRBJ1-1
TGCGCCAGCACCAGGGACAGGGTACCTTTCTTT
CASTRDRVPFF
>TRBV30|few|TRBD2|TRBJ2-5
TGTGCCTGGGACAGCGTGGGGGGGGGAGAGACCCAGTACTTC
CAWDSVGGGETQYF
>TRBV6-5|.|.|TRBJ2-1
TGTGCCAGCAGCTACGAGGGTAAAGCAAGGGGCGATGAGCAGTTCTTC
CASSYEGKARGDEQFF
>TRBV6-5|.|TRBD1|TRBJ1-2
TGTGCCAGCAGGCTCGGACAGGGGCGGTATGGCTACACCTTC
CASRLGQGRYGYTF
>TRBV7-9|.|TRBD1|TRBJ2-7
TGTGCCAGCGCGACAGGGTCATACGAGCAGTACTTC
CASATGSYEQYF
>TRBV5-6|few|.|TRBJ1-1
TGTGCCAGCAGCTTGGAAGTGAACACTGAAGCTTTCTTT
CASSLEVNTEAFF
>TRBV6-1|.|.|TRBJ1-5
TGTGCCAGCAGTGAAGCAGGGGCGGGACAGCCCCAGCATTTT
CASSEAGAGQPQHF
>TRBV27|.|.|TRBJ1-2
TGTGCCACCCGGGGGGGGCTCTATGGCTACACCTTC
CATRGGLYGYTF
>TRBV9|.|TRBD2|TRBJ2-7
TGTGCCAGCAGCGTTGGCGGGGGGGCAGGTCGACACGAGCAGTACTTC
CASSVGGGAGRHEQYF
>TRBV5-1|.|TRBD2|TRBJ2-2
TGCGCCAGCAGCTTGGCCTTGAGCGGGGGGAGCGGCGGGGAGCTGTTTTTT
CASSLALSGGSGGELFF
>TRBV7-9|.|TRBD2|TRBJ2-2
TGTGCCAGCAGCTTAACAGGACTAGCGGGGGCAACCGGGGAGCTGTTTTTT
CASSLTGLAGATGELFF